This T cell receptor (beta chain) is from a study of blood T cells in healthy people across ages. General study points: There were more naive CD4+ cells and higher diversity in long-lived donors than in aged donors. As age increased, TCR beta diversity per million T cells fell in a roughly linear fashion. A strong correlation between TCR beta diversity and naive T cell percentage was seen.

The CDR3 totals 12 residues. Looked up from germline, CDR1 is DFQATT and CDR2 is SNEGSKA (reference sequence). The J segment lost 2 bases and the V segment lost 6 bases, leaving 0 bases of the junction unmatched. This clonotype appeared many times. Its cognate antigen is unknown. Primers used in a second PCR of about 6 to 11 cycles were a sample-barcoded 5' primer and a J-beta primer mix. Researchers report that a template-switch adaptor with 12 random nucleotides tagged each cDNA molecule. TCRdb re-called the 5' RACE reads with MiXCR, one entry per CDR3 protein. This table has hundreds of thousands of distinct CDR3 sequences, about 21% appearing once.

This TCR was sampled from a man aged 65 to 85 in good health. The gene calls are TRBV20-1 and TRBJ2-5, with TRBD2 identical over 10 bases. The sample consisted of blood. The CDR3 bases are TGCAGTGCGGGACTAGCGCAAGAGACCCAGTACTTC. Translation gives CSAGLAQETQYF.